The clone carrying this T cell receptor (delta chain) has a handful of counts. As yet, its antigen is unknown. A far larger clone lies a single base away; this is likely a read error. The sample carries other DNA sequences with the same CDR3. From germline, CDR1 is GEAIGNYY and CDR2 EKD. This CDR3 contains 19 residues. TRG and TRD sequences were obtained from every sorted gammadelta sample. TCRdb re-processed the multiplex PCR reads via CATT. The table has 93,000 or so delta-chain clones, over 0.9% seen once. The data derive from a study of γδ T cells in repeated Plasmodium falciparum infection. Study-level information: The natural-infection arm compared Malian children under seasonal malaria with matched Australian children. Each infection was followed by sampling at 21 days, plus baseline and some pre-infection draws. Notes on the study in general: Over time and infection, Vgamma9/Vdelta2+ repertoires remained highly stable and polyclonal.

Vgamma9/Vdelta2+ and Vdelta2-negative gammadelta T cells were flow-sorted from PBMC for bulk sequencing. The sample taken for sequencing was gamma-delta T cells from blood. The chain has TRDV2 and TRDJ1, with TRDD3 matching 13 bases. The sequence was obtained from a pool of human donors (malaria-infected and uninfected, not separated). The CDR3 region is CACDTLVLGDTGHTDKLIF. The CDR3 DNA reads TGTGCCTGTGACACCTTAGTACTGGGGGATACGGGACACACCGATAAACTCATCTTC.